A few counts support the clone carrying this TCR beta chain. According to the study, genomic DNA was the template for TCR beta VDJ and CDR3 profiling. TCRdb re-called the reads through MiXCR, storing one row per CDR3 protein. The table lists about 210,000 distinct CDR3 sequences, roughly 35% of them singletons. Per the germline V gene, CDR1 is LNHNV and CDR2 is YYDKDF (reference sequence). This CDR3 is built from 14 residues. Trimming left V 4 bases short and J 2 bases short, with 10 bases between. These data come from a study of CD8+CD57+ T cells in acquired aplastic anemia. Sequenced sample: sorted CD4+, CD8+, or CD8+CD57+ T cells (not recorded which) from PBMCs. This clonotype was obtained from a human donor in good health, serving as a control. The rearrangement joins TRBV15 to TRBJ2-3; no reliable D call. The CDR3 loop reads CATSNSPHTDTQYF. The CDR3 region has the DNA TGTGCCACCAGCAACAGCCCCCACACAGATACGCAGTATTTT.